This is a list of T cell receptor beta chains from one sample in a study of cytomegalovirus exposure and HLA in healthy donors. TCRdb's copy holds only in-frame clones and misses some; the assay was immunoSEQ multiplex PCR. Of approximately 82,000 clones listed, 10% are singletons. Source material: PBMCs. These receptor sequences come from a man in his 60s in good health and CMV-seropositive. Both conserved end residues are part of each CDR3. Fields, in order: clone size, D gene, J gene, V gene, CDR3 protein, CDR3 DNA. A D gene is named only where the DNA matches it firmly. Some rows have no size entry. The others give once, few or many, or a class for an expanded clone.

>.|.|TRBJ1-5|TRBV18
CASSPPPGGNQPQHF
TGTGCCAGCTCACCACCTCCAGGGGGCAATCAGCCCCAGCATTTT
>few|TRBD1|TRBJ1-1|TRBV6-1
CASRPGQGNTEAFF
TGTGCCAGCAGGCCGGGACAGGGGAACACTGAAGCTTTCTTT
>.|.|TRBJ2-2|TRBV10-2
CASSDQNPRGLGELFF
TGCGCCAGCAGTGACCAGAACCCACGGGGTTTAGGGGAGCTGTTTTTT
>few|TRBD2|TRBJ2-5|TRBV5-1
CASSLTSAPETQYF
TGCGCCAGCAGCTTGACTAGCGCCCCGGAGACCCAGTACTTC
>few|.|TRBJ2-1|TRBV25-1
CASSPQGRNEQFF
TGTGCCAGCAGCCCGCAGGGCAGGAATGAGCAGTTCTTC
>.|TRBD2|TRBJ2-5|TRBV5-1
CASSLAVTSGQETQYF
TGCGCCAGCAGCCTGGCAGTGACTAGCGGGCAAGAGACCCAGTACTTC
>.|TRBD2|TRBJ2-5|TRBV5-5
CASSYASGIGETQYF
TGTGCCAGCAGCTATGCTAGCGGGATTGGAGAGACCCAGTACTTC
>.|.|TRBJ1-3|TRBV6-1
CASSERGQSGNTIYF
TGTGCCAGCAGTGAACGTGGGCAGTCTGGAAACACCATATATTTT
>few|.|TRBJ2-3|TRBV6-6
CASSYSTLRGTDTQYF
TGTGCCAGCAGTTACTCGACTCTCAGAGGGACAGATACGCAGTATTTT
>few|TRBD1|TRBJ1-2|TRBV7-2
CASSPGQTPGYTF
TGTGCCAGCAGTCCGGGACAGACACCTGGCTACACCTTC
>many|.|TRBJ1-1|TRBV5-1
CASSLGELNTEAFF
TGCGCCAGCAGCTTGGGCGAGCTGAACACTGAAGCTTTCTTT
>few|TRBD1|TRBJ1-5|TRBV5-6
CASSETGTGDQPQHF
TGTGCCAGCAGCGAAACCGGGACAGGGGACCAGCCCCAGCATTTT
>.|.|TRBJ1-6|TRBV7-9
CASSFGGFDSPLHF
TGTGCCAGCAGCTTCGGAGGTTTCGATTCACCCCTCCACTTT
>.|TRBD2|TRBJ2-7|TRBV25-1
CASSDWASGPSSSYEQYF
TGTGCCAGCAGTGATTGGGCTAGCGGGCCATCCAGCTCCTACGAGCAGTACTTC
>.|.|TRBJ1-2|TRBV6-5
CASSYSRSGYGYTF
TGTGCCAGCAGTTACTCGAGGTCAGGGTATGGCTACACCTTC
>.|.|TRBJ2-1|TRBV11-2
CASSLEAKSYNEQFF
TGTGCCAGCAGCTTAGAGGCCAAATCCTACAATGAGCAGTTCTTC
>.|TRBD2|TRBJ2-3|TRBV7-3
CASSLRLAGASTDTQYF
TGTGCCAGCAGCTTAAGACTAGCGGGGGCTAGCACAGATACACAGTATTTT
>.|TRBD1|TRBJ2-3|TRBV9
CASSPRSGGSADTQYF
TGTGCCAGCAGCCCGAGATCAGGGGGTTCAGCAGATACGCAGTATTTT
>few|.|TRBJ2-1|TRBV11-3
CASSLRTTGYNEQFF
TGTGCCAGCAGCTTACGGACTACTGGGTACAATGAGCAGTTCTTC
>.|.|TRBJ2-3|TRBV5-1
CASSLGGASTDTQYF
TGCGCCAGCAGCTTGGGAGGCGCTAGCACAGATACGCAGTATTTT
>few|.|TRBJ1-1|TRBV7-3
CASSLDSLGSTEAFF
TGTGCCAGCAGCTTAGACAGCCTTGGGTCCACTGAAGCTTTCTTT
>few|.|TRBJ2-3|TRBV6-5
CASSPGEETQYF
TGTGCCAGCAGCCCCGGGGAGGAAACGCAGTATTTT
>few|.|TRBJ2-2|TRBV11-2
CASSSGGTGELFF
TGTGCCAGCAGTTCAGGAGGGACCGGGGAGCTGTTTTTT
>few|.|TRBJ1-1|TRBV2
CARSIDTEAFF
TGTGCCAGATCCATTGACACTGAAGCTTTCTTT
>.|TRBD2|TRBJ2-1|TRBV4-1
CASSRAPGGGGNEQFF
TGCGCCAGCAGCCGAGCCCCCGGGGGGGGAGGCAATGAGCAGTTCTTC
>few|TRBD1|TRBJ1-5|TRBV30
CAWSAGQGLGNQPQHF
TGTGCCTGGAGTGCCGGACAGGGATTGGGCAATCAGCCCCAGCATTTT
>few|TRBD1|TRBJ2-1|TRBV5-1
CASSWTRQGNEQFF
TGCGCCAGCAGCTGGACCCGACAGGGGAATGAGCAGTTCTTC